These T cell receptor beta chains were read from a single sample in a study of beta chain features in type 1 diabetes. Using immunoSEQ multiplex PCR, the repertoire was profiled, and TCRdb retains in-frame clones only, with some absent. The sample lists some 410,000 clones; 10% to 12% were seen once. Material for sequencing was naive CD4+ T cells from blood. The receptors were gathered from a woman aged 18-35 years in good health. The CDR3 runs from the conserved cysteine through the conserved F or W. A D gene is named only where the DNA matches it firmly. Size is omitted from some rows. Given values are once, few, many or a class for expanded clones.

TRBV2	TRBJ2-1	-	TRBD1	TGTGCCAGCAGACTCGGACAGGGTTTGGGTGAGCAGTTCTTC	CASRLGQGLGEQFF
TRBV29-1	TRBJ1-1	-	-	TGCAGCGTTCATGGACAGCAGAACACTGAAGCTTTCTTT	CSVHGQQNTEAFF
TRBV9	TRBJ2-2	-	-	TGTGCCAGCAGCGTAGAAATCCAGAACACCGGGGAGCTGTTTTTT	CASSVEIQNTGELFF
TRBV25-1	TRBJ2-7	few	-	TGTGCCAGCAGTGAATGGGGGGTAGGGTCTCACGAGCAGTACTTC	CASSEWGVGSHEQYF
TRBV9	TRBJ2-1	-	-	TGTGCCAGCAGCGTAATAACAGGAGGGTACAATGAGCAGTTCTTC	CASSVITGGYNEQFF
TRBV14	TRBJ2-2	few	-	TGTGCCAGCAGCCAAGATATGTCACGGGCGAACACCGGGGAGCTGTTTTTT	CASSQDMSRANTGELFF
TRBV13	TRBJ2-7	-	TRBD1	TGTGCCAGCAGCGGCATAGGACAGGGGGTCTCCTACGAGCAGTACTTC	CASSGIGQGVSYEQYF
TRBV9	TRBJ2-5	-	-	TGTGCCAGCAGCCCCTCGTCTCAAGAGACCCAGTACTTC	CASSPSSQETQYF
TRBV4-3	TRBJ2-1	-	TRBD2	TGCGCCAGCAGCCAAGATCTGGCTAGCGGGGTCGCGCAGTTCTTC	CASSQDLASGVAQFF
TRBV4-3	TRBJ1-6	few	-	TGCGCCAGCAGCCAAGATGGCAGGGAGAATTCACCCCTCCACTTT	CASSQDGRENSPLHF
TRBV7-2	TRBJ2-1	-	TRBD1	TGTGCCAGCAGTCGGGACAGGGCGAGCTCCTACAATGAGCAGTTCTTC	CASSRDRASSYNEQFF
TRBV7-9	TRBJ2-7	few	TRBD1	TGTGCCAGCAGCTTAGACAGGGGACACGAGCAGTACTTC	CASSLDRGHEQYF
TRBV4-1	TRBJ2-4	few	-	TGCGCCAGCAGCCAAGGACGGTCCCTCGGGGCCAAAAACATTCAGTACTTC	CASSQGRSLGAKNIQYF
TRBV7-9	TRBJ1-2	-	-	TGTGCCAGCAGCCCAACAGGTCTCTCTGGCTACACCTTC	CASSPTGLSGYTF
TRBV9	TRBJ2-3	-	-	TGTGCCAGCAGCGTAGTTGGACGGACAGATACGCAGTATTTT	CASSVVGRTDTQYF
TRBV6-5	TRBJ2-2	-	-	TGTGCCAGCAGTTACAAAGGCTCCCTCTTCGGGGAGCTGTTTTTT	CASSYKGSLFGELFF
TRBV10-3	TRBJ2-7	-	TRBD1	TGTGCCATCAGTGGTTCCGCCGGGACAGCAAGCGAGCAGTACTTC	CAISGSAGTASEQYF
TRBV18	TRBJ1-1	-	-	TGTGCCAGCTCACCACTGGCAGGGGCAAGGAACACTGAAGCTTTCTTT	CASSPLAGARNTEAFF
TRBV4-1	TRBJ2-3	few	-	TGCGCCAGCAGCCAAAGTGCGGGGACCTCGAGAGATACGCAGTATTTT	CASSQSAGTSRDTQYF
TRBV7-3	TRBJ2-1	few	-	TGTGCCAGCAGCTTAGTGGTAGCGGACAATGAGCAGTTCTTC	CASSLVVADNEQFF
TRBV30	TRBJ1-5	-	-	TGTGCCTGGGACGTGGGGGGCAATCAGCCCCAGCATTTT	CAWDVGGNQPQHF
TRBV9	TRBJ2-1	-	-	TGTGCCAGCAGCCTTCAGGGGGGGCCTCAGCAGTTCTTC	CASSLQGGPQQFF
TRBV29-1	TRBJ2-1	-	-	TGCAGCGTTGAAGTCGGGACATACTCCTACAATGAGCAGTTCTTC	CSVEVGTYSYNEQFF
TRBV13	TRBJ2-2	few	TRBD2	TGTGCCAGCAGCCCCGGGGGGTCGTTCACCGGGGAGCTGTTTTTT	CASSPGGSFTGELFF
TRBV14	TRBJ2-6	few	TRBD1	TGTGCCAGCAGGCTACAGGGGACTGGGGCCAACGTCCTGACTTTC	CASRLQGTGANVLTF
TRBV7-8	TRBJ1-1	-	-	TGTGCCAGCAGCACTGGGACCAACATGAACACTGAAGCTTTCTTT	CASSTGTNMNTEAFF
TRBV18	TRBJ2-6	few	-	TGTGCCAGCTCACCAATAGCATCCTCTGGGGCCAACGTCCTGACTTTC	CASSPIASSGANVLTF
TRBV9	TRBJ2-1	few	TRBD2	TGTGCCAGCAGCGTAGTAGGCGGGGGGGCCTACAATGAGCAGTTCTTC	CASSVVGGGAYNEQFF
TRBV18	TRBJ2-1	few	-	TGTGCCAGCTCACTTCTCGACTTCTCCTACAATGAGCAGTTCTTC	CASSLLDFSYNEQFF
TRBV4-2	TRBJ2-7	few	-	TGTGCCAGCAGCCAACCAGTCCCCGGGTACGAGCAGTACTTC	CASSQPVPGYEQYF
TRBV29-1	TRBJ2-1	-	-	TGCAGCGTTGATAGAGGGCCTAACAATGAGCAGTTCTTC	CSVDRGPNNEQFF
TRBV7-2	TRBJ2-5	few	TRBD2	TGTGCCAGCAGCCCCCGGACTAGCGGGACTGGGGAGACCCAGTACTTC	CASSPRTSGTGETQYF
TRBV7-8	TRBJ2-1	few	TRBD1	TGTGCCAGCAGCTCCCGGGACAGCCCCGGTGAGCAGTTCTTC	CASSSRDSPGEQFF
TRBV21-1	TRBJ2-2	few	-	TGTGCCAGCAGCAAAGATCGAGTTGGAGACACCGGGGAGCTGTTTTTT	CASSKDRVGDTGELFF
TRBV18	TRBJ2-1	-	-	TGTGCCAGCTCACCAGTCACAAATGGGTATGAGCAGTTCTTC	CASSPVTNGYEQFF
TRBV4-1	TRBJ2-5	-	-	TGCGCCAGCAGCCAAGACAGGGGCCAAGAGACCCAGTACTTC	CASSQDRGQETQYF
TRBV2	TRBJ2-4	few	-	TGTGCCAGCAGGGCTCCCCCAGGGAACATTCAGTACTTC	CASRAPPGNIQYF
TRBV11-2	TRBJ2-1	-	TRBD2	TGTGCCAGCAGCCCTACTAGCGGGATCAATGAGCAGTTCTTC	CASSPTSGINEQFF
TRBV27	TRBJ2-5	few	-	TGTGCCAGCAGCCGCCTTAGGAAGAAAGACCAAGAGACCCAGTACTTC	CASSRLRKKDQETQYF
TRBV6-5	TRBJ2-3	-	-	TGTGCCAGCAGTTACTCGTGGGGGTTCGCAGATACGCAGTATTTT	CASSYSWGFADTQYF